The 5 T cell receptor beta chains presented below share a single source sample, sequenced in a study of immune cell composition in non-small cell lung cancer. Sequencing used immunoSEQ multiplex PCR; TCRdb keeps in-frame clones, though not all of them. The top ten clones hold 8% to 10% of a sample with some 5,000 clones, approximately 83% of them seen once. Sequenced input: lung tumor tissue. The receptor source for this set is a human donor with non-small cell lung cancer.

V usage is TRBV11-2 and J usage is TRBJ2-7; a possible D gene is TRBD2 (6 bases). Germline CDR1 is SGHAT and CDR2 is FQNNGV. The CDR3 is 13 amino acids. With 3 bases removed from V and 4 bases from J, the gap between germline ends came to 10 bases. CDR3 nucleotide sequence: TGTGCCAGCAGCTTGGGGGGACCTTACGAGCAGTACTTC. As protein: CASSLGGPYEQYF.

V usage is TRBV4-3 and J usage is TRBJ2-6; D is perhaps TRBD1 (6 bases). Germline V gene lookup returns CDR1 LGHNA and CDR2 YSLEER. The CDR3 length is 15 residues. Trimming cost V 4 bases and J 0 bases, with 7 bases left between them. The CDR3 spells CASSRGHSGANVLTF. For the CDR3, the DNA is TGCGCCAGCAGCCGGGGGCACTCTGGGGCCAACGTCCTGACTTTC.

The genes are TRBV7-2 and TRBJ2-1, with a tentative D call TRBD2 (5 bases). The CDR3 spans 11 residues. The germline V and J ends were trimmed by 10 bases and 4 bases, with 8 bases remaining between them. From germline, CDR1 is SGHTA and CDR2 FQGNSA. The CDR3: CAIRGYNEQFF. The CDR3 DNA reads TGTGCCATACGGGGTTACAATGAGCAGTTCTTC.

The chain is built from TRBV6-5 and TRBJ2-7, with 9 bases fitting TRBD1. Unmatched junction bases numbered 4, after V lost 4 bases and J lost 3 bases. The CDR3 sequence is 14 residues long. The germline CDR1 and CDR2 sequences are MNHEY and SVGAGI. In nucleotides, the CDR3 is TGTGCCAGCAGTTCCAACAGGGGGCACTACGAGCAGTACTTC. This sequence encodes CASSSNRGHYEQYF.

The chain uses TRBV18 and TRBJ1-2, with TRBD1 matching over 7 bases. J gave up 8 bases and V 2 bases, and 8 bases lay outside the gene matches. Germline V gene data show CDR1 as KGHSH and CDR2 as LQKENI. This CDR3 has 14 amino acids. DNA of the CDR3: TGTGCCAGCTCACCAGACGGACAGGCTGGGGGCTACACCTTC. Its translation is CASSPDGQAGGYTF.